This TCR beta chain derives from a study of T-cell reconstitution after alpha-beta-depleted transplantation in children. Unique molecular identifiers were incorporated during preparation of the TCRbeta library. TCRdb re-called the PCR reads with MiXCR, one entry per CDR3 protein. The sample lists around 800,000 distinct CDR3 sequences; around 17% were seen once. Trimming cost V 2 bases and J 0 bases, with 19 bases left between them. The CDR3 runs 18 residues. Germline-derived CDR1 and CDR2 are SGHDN and FVKESK. V is TRBV14 and J is TRBJ1-1, with D possibly being TRBD1 (6 bases). The sample in question was PBMCs, mostly from graft donor cells, obtained 360 days after TCRalphabeta/CD19-depleted stem cell transplant. The clonotype was recovered from a male patient younger than 18 who had a stem cell transplant for acute lymphoblastic leukemia, so the T cells may come from the graft donor. The CDR3 loop is CASSQWRGTPTMNTEAFF. CDR3 in DNA: TGTGCCAGCAGCCAATGGCGAGGGACACCAACTATGAACACTGAAGCTTTCTTT.